A single sample is the source of the 2 T cell receptor beta chains below, sequenced in a study of blood T cells in healthy people across ages. The second PCR ran about 6 to 11 cycles with a sample-barcoded 5' primer and J-beta primers. TCRdb recomputed calls from the 5' RACE reads with MiXCR, one row per CDR3 protein. The sample has 1,100,000 or so distinct CDR3 sequences; under 55% are singletons. Sequencing input: blood. These receptor sequences come from a woman aged 60 to 75 in good health.

The J gene is TRBJ2-1, the V gene TRBV6-5, with D possibly TRBD1 on 6 matching bases. V lost 6 bases to trimming and J lost 5 bases, with 20 bases between them. This CDR3 has 16 residues. Germline CDR1 and CDR2: MNHEY and SVGAGI. Here the CDR3 reads CASRVLGAGANNEQFF. CDR3 nucleotide sequence: TGTGCCAGCAGGGTTCTTGGGGCAGGGGCTAACAATGAGCAGTTCTTC.

V usage is TRBV6-5 and J usage is TRBJ2-7; D is perhaps TRBD1 (5 bases). The DNA end is a closer match to TRBJ2-5, so the J assignment may be wrong. Germline V gives CDR1 MNHEY, CDR2 SVGAGI. The CDR3 totals 14 residues. The CDR3 bases are TGTGCCAGCACTTCAGGATTCGCAGGGGAGACCCAGTACTTC. Its translation: CASTSGFAGETQYF.